Sequencing of this TCR beta chain was carried out in a study of HIV-infected children after antiretroviral therapy interruption. Study-level information: Interruption group median age around 8.8 years; continuous group roughly 8 years.

Stated treatment: PENTA 11 planned treatment interruption arm or continuous ART arm. From thawed PBMCs, memory CD8+ CD45RO+ CD45RA- T cells were sorted. The TCR library was built from RNA with a 3' RACE protocol and unique molecular identifiers. Each CDR3 protein gets one entry after TCRdb re-called the 3' RACE reads with MiXCR. Here the sample spans approximately 15,000 distinct CDR3 sequences, under 4% being singletons. This clonotype has ten or more counts. There are 14 residues in the CDR3. V lost 0 bases to trimming and J lost 10 bases, with 13 bases between them. Per germline, CDR1 LGHDT and CDR2 YNNKEL (reference sequence).

The chain joins TRBV3-1 to TRBJ2-1; D remains unclear. This sequence originates from a pool of human donors with HIV. The sample consisted of CD45RO+ CD8+ T cells from PBMCs, pooled from several time points, taken from a donor given antiretroviral therapy, either interrupted or continuous. Subset meaning: memory CD8+ CD45RO+ CD45RA- T cells. CDR3 protein: CASSQDSRLWEQFF. The CDR3 DNA reads TGTGCCAGCAGCCAAGATTCGCGCCTTTGGGAGCAGTTCTTC.